These 10 T cell receptor beta chains were sequenced from one sample in a study of vaccination and CD4 T cells after COVID-19 (dated 2022 in TCRdb). Their target antigens are unknown. The library was produced with PCR. TCRdb shows the sequencer as Illumina iSeq 100. At the Johns Hopkins FTIC core, DNA from the cultured CD4+ T cells underwent TCR sequencing with the Oncomine TCR Beta short-read assay. Starting from the raw public reads, TCRdb applied fastp trimming at Q25, assembled clones with MiXCR and retained in-frame beta chains. Every distinct CDR3 protein forms one entry, paired with its most common genes and DNA. In this sample the table shows under 25,000 distinct CDR3 sequences, 60% of which occur a single time. Together, the top ten hold 13% of the sample. In light of the paper, this sample's treatment or condition label describes: roughly 11-day PBMC culture with coronavirus spike peptide pools or control peptides (ViraFEST assay).

Sample: CD4+ T cells from blood, cultured in vitro, taken after SARS-CoV-2 vaccination. These TCRs come from a human donor who received a COVID-19 vaccine.

The V call is TRBV10-3, the J call TRBJ1-1; 8 positions match TRBD1. In germline, CDR1 is ENHRY, CDR2 SYGVKD. V trimming: 6 bases; J trimming: 1 base; junction bases outside the gene matches: 1. This CDR3 comprises 13 residues. The CDR3 here is CAISGTGNTEAFF. CDR3 DNA sequence: TGTGCCATCAGCGGGACAGGGAACACTGAAGCTTTCTTT.

This clonotype was counted a single time. The chain combines TRBV4-1 with TRBJ1-3, with no clear D. The ends were cut back, 2 bases at V and 4 bases at J, with 9 bases in the middle. This CDR3 has 14 residues. CDR1 is MGHRA, CDR2 YSYEKL, per germline. CDR3 amino acids: CASSQRAVGNTIYF. The CDR3 DNA is TGCGCCAGCAGCCAAAGGGCAGTCGGAAACACCATATATTTT.

The genes are TRBV5-1 and TRBJ2-3; a possible D gene is TRBD1 (6 bases). Germline values: CDR1 SGHRS, CDR2 YFSETQ. This CDR3 has 15 amino acids. Trimming pared 2 bases from V and 0 bases from J, leaving 10 bases between. CDR3 sequence reads: CASSLTGQSTDTQYF. CDR3 bases: TGCGCCAGCAGCTTAACGGGACAAAGCACAGATACGCAGTATTTT.

V usage is TRBV24-1 and J usage is TRBJ2-3; TRBD2 might be the D (5 bases). The CDR3 sequence is 13 residues long. Trimming cost V 7 bases and J 1 base, with 8 bases left between them. Germline lookup yields CDR1 KGHDR and CDR2 SFDVKD. Written as DNA, the CDR3 is TGTGCCACCAGGGAGGATGGCACAGATACGCAGTATTTT. This encodes CATREDGTDTQYF.

In its sample, this clonotype was seen a few times. This chain joins TRBV7-2 and TRBJ2-3; 9 bases fit TRBD2. From germline, CDR1 is SGHTA and CDR2 FQGNSA. V was clipped by 3 bases and J by 1 base; unmatched bases: 8. This CDR3 region has 17 residues. CDR3 loop: CASSLASGGTRTDTQYF. Here the CDR3 DNA reads TGTGCCAGCAGCTTGGCCAGCGGGGGGACCCGCACAGATACGCAGTATTTT.

This clonotype was counted a few times. The J gene is TRBJ2-5, the V gene TRBV7-6; tentative D call: TRBD1 (8 bases). The CDR3 runs to 16 residues. Trimming shortened V by 4 bases and J by 0 bases, and 15 bases separated the two germline ends. Germline V lookup: CDR1 SGHVS, CDR2 FNYEAQ. The CDR3 coding sequence is TGTGCCAGCAGCTCCAGGGGGCTAGCGGACCAAGAGACCCAGTACTTC. Amino acids: CASSSRGLADQETQYF.

The V gene is TRBV30, the J gene TRBJ2-3; 11 nucleotides align to TRBD2. Germline V lookup: CDR1 GTSNPN, CDR2 SVGIG (reference sequence). This CDR3 is 14 amino acids long. V shed 3 bases and J 3 bases; nucleotides not matched to a gene: 2. CDR3 residues: CAWRLAGATDTQYF. CDR3 DNA: TGTGCCTGGAGACTAGCGGGGGCGACAGATACGCAGTATTTT.

V usage is TRBV7-8 and J usage is TRBJ1-1, with 7 bases identical to TRBD1. CDR1 is SGHVS, CDR2 FQNEAQ, per germline. The CDR3 extends over 15 amino acids. Trimming cost V 8 bases and J 1 base; bases outside gene matches: 10. The CDR3 DNA follows: TGTGCCAGCGGGAAGGGGGCTTTAACGAACACTGAAGCTTTCTTT. It is translated as CASGKGALTNTEAFF.

The chain recombines TRBV2 with TRBJ1-5; D gene unclear. The CDR3 extends over 15 amino acids. The V and J ends lost 2 bases and 5 bases respectively, with 13 bases between them. Per germline, CDR1 SNHLY and CDR2 FYNNEI. DNA of the CDR3: TGTGCCAGCAGTGAATTAGGTTACCTACATCAGCCCCAGCATTTT. Protein: CASSELGYLHQPQHF. The variable domain in full, with the rest retrieved from reference TRBV2 and TRBJ1-5, is EPEVTQTPSHQVTQMGQEVILRCVPISNHLYFYWYRQILGQKVEFLVSFYNNEISEKSEIFDDQFSVERPDGSNFTLKIRSTKLEDSAMYFCASSELGYLHQPQHFGDGTRLSIL.

This chain joins TRBV18 and TRBJ1-2; TRBD1 agrees at 9 bases. CDR1 and CDR2 from the germline V gene are KGHSH and LQKENI. After removal of 5 bases from V and 8 bases from J, the junction contained 9 bases not matched to a gene. The CDR3 runs to 14 residues. CDR3 nucleotide sequence: TGTGCCAGCTCATTCTCGGACAGGGGAGACGGCTACACCTTC. Translation gives CASSFSDRGDGYTF.